A selection of T cell receptor beta chains follows, all from one sample in a study of blood T cell repertoires in COVID-19. The data were produced by immunoSEQ multiplex PCR, yet TCRdb's version contains in-frame clones alone and is incomplete. In the table there are roughly 280,000 clones, 85% to 95% of which are singletons. Source material: PBMCs or T cells enriched from blood (not recorded which). All receptors come from a man in his forties who had been exposed to COVID-19. Each CDR3 is given with its conserved first and last residue. The D gene is left open where the match is weak. A clone size is listed for some rows: how often the clone was seen (once, few, many), or a class if it is expanded.

v_gene,abundance,j_gene,d_gene,CDR3aa,CDR3nt
TRBV12-3/TRBV12-4,-,TRBJ1-2,TRBD1,CASTLTGAYGYTF,TGTGCCAGCACCCTTACAGGGGCCTATGGCTACACCTTC
TRBV14,-,TRBJ2-1,-,CASSQVLGGLKSYNEQFF,TGTGCCAGCAGCCAAGTCCTCGGCGGACTGAAATCCTACAATGAGCAGTTCTTC
TRBV25-1,once,TRBJ2-1,-,CASSENQLSYNEQFF,TGTGCCAGCAGTGAAAATCAACTCTCCTACAATGAGCAGTTCTTC
TRBV10-3,-,TRBJ1-2,-,CAISESLVGGYGYTF,TGTGCCATCAGTGAGTCTCTAGTAGGGGGATATGGCTACACCTTC
TRBV5-4,-,TRBJ1-3,-,CASSLSGGNTIYF,TGTGCCAGCAGCTTATCCGGTGGAAACACCATATATTTT
TRBV28,-,TRBJ2-1,-,CASTSGGNEQFF,TGTGCCAGCACCAGCGGTGGCAATGAGCAGTTCTTC
TRBV7-8,-,TRBJ2-7,TRBD1,CASTGQAREQYF,TGTGCCAGCACGGGACAGGCTCGGGAGCAGTACTTC
TRBV24-1,few,TRBJ2-1,-,CATSDLSGVGSYNEQFF,TGTGCCACCAGTGATTTATCAGGGGTCGGTTCCTACAATGAGCAGTTCTTC
TRBV9,-,TRBJ2-5,-,CASSVGPPFGETQYF,TGTGCCAGCAGCGTAGGGCCCCCATTCGGGGAGACCCAGTACTTC
TRBV9,-,TRBJ2-7,TRBD2,CASSPRLAGAYEQYF,TGTGCCAGCAGCCCTAGACTAGCGGGAGCCTACGAGCAGTACTTC
TRBV9,-,TRBJ2-3,TRBD2,CASSVVRTSADTQYF,TGTGCCAGCAGCGTAGTCCGGACTAGCGCAGATACGCAGTATTTT
TRBV19,-,TRBJ2-3,-,CASSIDRVTDTQYF,TGTGCCAGTAGTATAGACAGGGTCACAGATACGCAGTATTTT
TRBV2,-,TRBJ1-6,-,CASRSSAEMGF,TGTGCCAGCAGAAGCAGTGCGGAAATGGGTTTT
TRBV6-1,-,TRBJ2-3,TRBD2,CASSGSGLANTDTQYF,TGTGCCAGCAGTGGTTCGGGACTAGCGAACACAGATACGCAGTATTTT
TRBV3-1/TRBV3-2,-,TRBJ2-1,TRBD2,CASSHGTSEQFF,TGTGCCAGCAGCCACGGGACTAGTGAGCAGTTCTTC
TRBV2,-,TRBJ2-2,-,CASITFETEATGELFF,TGTGCCAGCATCACGTTCGAGACAGAGGCAACCGGGGAGCTGTTTTTT
TRBV19,-,TRBJ2-7,-,CASRNRAIPYEQYF,TGTGCCAGTAGGAACAGGGCGATCCCTTACGAGCAGTACTTC
TRBV27,-,TRBJ1-2,-,CASTDGVYGYTF,TGTGCCAGCACGGACGGGGTCTATGGCTACACCTTC
TRBV10-3,-,TRBJ2-3,TRBD1,CAMGDSRSSTDTQYF,TGTGCCATGGGGGACAGCCGATCTAGCACAGATACGCAGTATTTT
TRBV27,-,TRBJ1-2,-,CATFTGDGYTF,TGTGCCACTTTTACCGGGGATGGCTACACCTTC
TRBV9,-,TRBJ2-1,TRBD2,CASSVEGLAGYNEQFF,TGTGCCAGCAGCGTAGAAGGCCTAGCGGGGTACAATGAGCAGTTCTTC
TRBV28,once,TRBJ1-1,-,CASSLSRGWSTEAFF,TGTGCCAGCAGTTTAAGCAGGGGATGGAGTACTGAAGCTTTCTTT
TRBV19,-,TRBJ1-4,-,CASHRDEKLFF,TGTGCCAGCCACAGGGATGAAAAACTGTTTTTT
TRBV12-3/TRBV12-4,-,TRBJ2-7,-,CASSSAGTYEQYF,TGTGCCAGCAGTTCGGCAGGAACCTACGAGCAGTACTTC
TRBV6-5,-,TRBJ1-6,TRBD1,CASRPDRASPLHF,TGTGCCAGCAGACCGGACAGGGCTTCACCCCTCCACTTT
TRBV5-1,-,TRBJ1-5,TRBD1,CASSLRPGGGQPQHF,TGCGCCAGCAGCTTGAGGCCAGGGGGCGGTCAGCCCCAGCATTTT
TRBV6-5,-,TRBJ1-2,-,CASRLEVGNYGYTF,TGTGCCAGCAGGCTCGAGGTCGGAAACTATGGCTACACCTTC
TRBV4-2,-,TRBJ1-5,TRBD1,CASSQGTGTQPQHF,TGTGCCAGCAGCCAAGGGACAGGCACTCAGCCCCAGCATTTT
TRBV30,-,TRBJ1-2,-,CAWSVTGSRYYGYTF,TGTGCCTGGAGCGTAACAGGGAGTCGCTACTATGGCTACACCTTC
TRBV7-3,-,TRBJ2-1,-,CASSLIQSSYNEQFF,TGTGCCAGCAGCTTAATACAGAGCTCCTACAATGAGCAGTTCTTC
TRBV6-2/TRBV6-3,-,TRBJ1-1,-,CASSHRYGTPNTEAFF,TGTGCCAGCAGTCACCGCTACGGGACTCCGAACACTGAAGCTTTCTTT
TRBV5-8,once,TRBJ2-7,TRBD1,CASSLGQGYSYEQYF,TGTGCCAGCAGCTTGGGACAGGGGTACTCCTACGAGCAGTACTTC
TRBV6-2/TRBV6-3,-,TRBJ2-7,TRBD2,CASSSVGLAGEQYF,TGTGCCAGCAGTTCCGTGGGACTAGCGGGGGAGCAGTACTTC
TRBV6-5,-,TRBJ2-3,TRBD2,CASSPGGDTQYF,TGTGCCAGCAGCCCGGGGGGGGATACGCAGTATTTT
TRBV7-3,-,TRBJ2-1,-,CASSLGPSSYNEQFF,TGTGCCAGCAGCTTAGGTCCCAGCTCCTACAATGAGCAGTTCTTC
TRBV19,-,TRBJ1-5,TRBD1,CASSIDQGGSFSNQPQHF,TGTGCCAGTAGTATAGATCAAGGGGGCTCGTTTAGCAATCAGCCCCAGCATTTT
TRBV28,-,TRBJ1-3,-,CASSLAFSGNTIYF,TGTGCCAGCAGCCTAGCCTTCTCTGGAAACACCATATATTTT
TRBV30,once,TRBJ2-2,-,CAWSLYPNTGELFF,TGTGCCTGGAGCCTGTATCCGAACACCGGGGAGCTGTTTTTT
TRBV3-1/TRBV3-2,few,TRBJ1-2,-,CASSQTYVLNYGYTF,TGTGCCAGCAGCCAGACTTACGTCCTAAACTATGGCTACACCTTC
TRBV30,-,TRBJ1-1,-,CAWSALSTEAFF,TGTGCCTGGAGTGCCCTCAGTACTGAAGCTTTCTTT
TRBV28,-,TRBJ2-3,-,CASTNGQMVDTQYF,TGTGCCAGCACTAACGGACAGATGGTAGATACGCAGTATTTT